This T cell receptor (beta chain) was retrieved from a study of blood T cells in healthy people across ages. Each sample gave at least 6.5 million isolated PBMCs. Alongside a J-beta primer mix, a sample-barcoded 5' primer served in a second PCR lasting roughly 6 to 11 cycles. In TCRdb, the 5' RACE reads were re-called with MiXCR into one record per CDR3 protein. In the table there are some 880,000 distinct CDR3 sequences, around 34% of which are singletons. The origin of this receptor is a man between 18 and 35 years old in good health. Sample: blood.

CDR3 loop: CASSPPFAGGLTDTQYF. The CDR3 coding sequence is TGTGCCAGCAGTCCCCCGTTTGCGGGGGGGCTCACAGATACGCAGTATTTT. The chain combines TRBV28 with TRBJ2-3, with 9 positions matching TRBD2. Germline V gene lookup returns CDR1 MDHEN and CDR2 SYDVKM. Losses at the gene ends were 5 bases for V and 2 bases for J; bases not matched to a gene: 11. The CDR3 runs 17 residues.